This TCR beta chain was documented in a study of cytomegalovirus exposure and HLA in healthy donors. 60 Vbeta and 13 Jbeta primers were used in PCR. This table comes from immunoSEQ multiplex PCR, and its TCRdb copy is limited to in-frame clones, with some not included. The sample includes roughly 240,000 clones, 70% to 90% of them seen just once. Per the germline V gene, CDR1 is MGHDK and CDR2 is SYGVNS. Trimming took 6 bases from V and 5 from J, leaving 14 bases between them. The CDR3 totals 13 residues. Study-level points and caveats: A later analysis linked a missense variant in DCLRE1C to the trimming of TCR beta V and J genes. Rates of TCR association differed by HLA locus in a later analysis, with DRB1 highest and HLA-C lowest.

On this clone: Its cognate antigen is unknown.

Each donor's status was that of a healthy bone marrow donor. This receptor was identified in a girl aged 2-10 years in good health and CMV-seronegative. The specimen sequenced was PBMCs. V is TRBV25-1 and J is TRBJ2-7; D remains ambiguous. CDR3 in amino acids: CASRGTGINEQYF. In DNA form, the CDR3 reads TGTGCCAGCAGAGGAACGGGTATCAACGAGCAGTACTTC.